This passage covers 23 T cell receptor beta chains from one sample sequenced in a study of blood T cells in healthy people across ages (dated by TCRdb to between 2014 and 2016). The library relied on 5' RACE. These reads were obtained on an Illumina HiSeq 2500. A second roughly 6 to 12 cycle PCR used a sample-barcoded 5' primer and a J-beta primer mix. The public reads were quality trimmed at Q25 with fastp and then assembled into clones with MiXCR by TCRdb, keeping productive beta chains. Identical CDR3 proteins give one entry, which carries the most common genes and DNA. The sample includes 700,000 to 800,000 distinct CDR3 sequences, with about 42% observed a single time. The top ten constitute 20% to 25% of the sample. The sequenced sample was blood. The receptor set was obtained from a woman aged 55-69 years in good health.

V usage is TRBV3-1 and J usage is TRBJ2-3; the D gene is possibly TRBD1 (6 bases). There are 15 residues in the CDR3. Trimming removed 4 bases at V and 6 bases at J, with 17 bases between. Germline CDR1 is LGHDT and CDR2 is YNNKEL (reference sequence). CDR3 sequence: CASSRLRTAPDTQYF. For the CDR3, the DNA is TGTGCCAGCAGCCGCTTACGGACAGCCCCTGATACGCAGTATTTT.

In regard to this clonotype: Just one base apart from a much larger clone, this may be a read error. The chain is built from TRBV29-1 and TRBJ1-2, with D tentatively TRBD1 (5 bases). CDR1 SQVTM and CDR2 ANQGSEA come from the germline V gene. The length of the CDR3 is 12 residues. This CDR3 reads CSVGGSNCGYTF. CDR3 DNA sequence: TGCAGCGTTGGGGGCAGTAACTGTGGCTACACCTTC.

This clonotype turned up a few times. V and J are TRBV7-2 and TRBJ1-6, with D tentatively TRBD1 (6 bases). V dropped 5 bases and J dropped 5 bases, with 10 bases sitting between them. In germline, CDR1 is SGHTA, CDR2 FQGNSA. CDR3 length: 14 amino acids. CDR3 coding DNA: TGTGCCAGCAGCGACCGACAGGATAATTCACCCCTCCACTTT. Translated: CASSDRQDNSPLHF.

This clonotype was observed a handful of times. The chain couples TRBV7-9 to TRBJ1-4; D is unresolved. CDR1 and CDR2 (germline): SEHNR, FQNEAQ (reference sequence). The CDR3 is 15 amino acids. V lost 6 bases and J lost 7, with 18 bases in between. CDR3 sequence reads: CASSPSPPAPEKLFF. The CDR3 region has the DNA TGTGCCAGCAGTCCATCCCCCCCGGCCCCTGAAAAACTGTTTTTT.

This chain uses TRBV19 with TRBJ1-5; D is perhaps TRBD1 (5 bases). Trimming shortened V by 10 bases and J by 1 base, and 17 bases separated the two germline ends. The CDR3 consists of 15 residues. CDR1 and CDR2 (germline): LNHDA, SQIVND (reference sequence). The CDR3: CATSIMGGSNQPQHF. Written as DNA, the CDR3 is TGTGCCACTTCTATCATGGGGGGAAGCAATCAGCCCCAGCATTTT.

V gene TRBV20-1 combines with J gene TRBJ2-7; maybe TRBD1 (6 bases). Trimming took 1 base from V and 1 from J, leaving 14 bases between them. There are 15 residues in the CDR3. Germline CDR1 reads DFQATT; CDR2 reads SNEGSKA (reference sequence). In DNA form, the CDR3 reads TGCAGTGCTAGAGGAGGGGGATTTGCTTCCTACGAGCAGTACTTC. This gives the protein CSARGGGFASYEQYF.

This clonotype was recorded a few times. CDR3 DNA: TGTGCCAGCAGCCGAACTAGCGGGAGTATAAATACGCAGTATTTT. This translates into CASSRTSGSINTQYF. The chain links TRBV3-1 to TRBJ2-3, with 11 bases fitting TRBD2. J gave up 7 bases and V 4 bases, and 7 bases lay outside the gene matches. Germline loops: CDR1 LGHDT, CDR2 YNNKEL (reference sequence). This CDR3 is 15 amino acids long.

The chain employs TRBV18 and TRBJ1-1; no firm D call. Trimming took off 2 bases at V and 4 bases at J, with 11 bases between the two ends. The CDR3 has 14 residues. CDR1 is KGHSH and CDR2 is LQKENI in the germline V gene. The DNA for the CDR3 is TGTGCCAGCTCACCAAGGATAGAGCCCACTGAAGCTTTCTTT. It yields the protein CASSPRIEPTEAFF.

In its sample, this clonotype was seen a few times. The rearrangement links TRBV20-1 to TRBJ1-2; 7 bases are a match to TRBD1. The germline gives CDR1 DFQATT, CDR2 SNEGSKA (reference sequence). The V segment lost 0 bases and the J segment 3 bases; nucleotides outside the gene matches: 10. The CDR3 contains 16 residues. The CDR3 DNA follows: TGCAGTGCTAGAGATCTGGGCGGAGGGGGCGACTATGGCTACACCTTC. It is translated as CSARDLGGGGDYGYTF.

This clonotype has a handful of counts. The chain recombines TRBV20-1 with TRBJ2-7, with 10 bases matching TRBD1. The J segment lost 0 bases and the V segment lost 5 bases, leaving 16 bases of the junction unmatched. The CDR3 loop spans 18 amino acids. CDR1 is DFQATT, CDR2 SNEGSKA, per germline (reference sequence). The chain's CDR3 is CSAWGGTGATSSSYEQYF. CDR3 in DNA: TGCAGTGCTTGGGGGGGGACAGGGGCTACTTCAAGCTCCTACGAGCAGTACTTC.

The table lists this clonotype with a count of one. The DNA for the CDR3 is TGTGCCAGCAGCCCCAGAGGCTCCCCAGAGGAGACCCAGTACTTC. It specifies CASSPRGSPEETQYF. The J gene is TRBJ2-5, the V gene TRBV9; no reliable D call. With 4 bases removed from V and 5 bases from J, the gap between germline ends came to 18 bases. Germline lookup yields CDR1 SGDLS and CDR2 YYNGEE. CDR3 length: 15 residues.

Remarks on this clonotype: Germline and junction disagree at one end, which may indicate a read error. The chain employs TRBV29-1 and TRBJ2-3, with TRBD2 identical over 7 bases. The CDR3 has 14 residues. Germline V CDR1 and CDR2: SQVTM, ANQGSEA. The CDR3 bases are TGCAGCGTTGAGGCGGGAGCTCTCACAGGTACGCAGTATTTT. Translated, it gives CSVEAGALTGTQYF.

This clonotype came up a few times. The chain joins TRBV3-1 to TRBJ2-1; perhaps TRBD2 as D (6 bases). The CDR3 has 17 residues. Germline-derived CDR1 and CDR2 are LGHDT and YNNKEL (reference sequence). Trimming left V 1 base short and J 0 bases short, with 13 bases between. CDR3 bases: TGTGCCAGCAGCCAAGGCCCCGGGGGAAGCTCCTACAATGAGCAGTTCTTC. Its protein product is CASSQGPGGSSYNEQFF.

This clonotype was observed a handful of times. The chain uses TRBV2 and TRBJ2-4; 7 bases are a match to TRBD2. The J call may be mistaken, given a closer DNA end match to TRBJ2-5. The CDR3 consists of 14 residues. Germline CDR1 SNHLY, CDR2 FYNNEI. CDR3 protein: CASTPGLIQETQYF. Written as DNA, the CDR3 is TGTGCCAGCACTCCGGGACTAATACAAGAGACCCAGTACTTC.

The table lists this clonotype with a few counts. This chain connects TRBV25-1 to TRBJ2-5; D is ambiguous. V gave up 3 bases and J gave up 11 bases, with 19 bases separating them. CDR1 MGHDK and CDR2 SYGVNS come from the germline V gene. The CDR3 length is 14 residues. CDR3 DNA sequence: TGTGCCAGCAGTGAGGCTGTAGATTACAATGAGCAGTACTTC. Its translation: CASSEAVDYNEQYF.

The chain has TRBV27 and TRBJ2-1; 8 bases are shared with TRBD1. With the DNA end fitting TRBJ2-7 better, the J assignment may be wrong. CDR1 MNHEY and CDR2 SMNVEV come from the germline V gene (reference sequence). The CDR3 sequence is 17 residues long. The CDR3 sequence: CASTGGGGGVSYNEQYF. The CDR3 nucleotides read TGTGCCAGCACAGGGGGCGGTGGCGGGGTCTCCTACAATGAGCAGTACTTC.

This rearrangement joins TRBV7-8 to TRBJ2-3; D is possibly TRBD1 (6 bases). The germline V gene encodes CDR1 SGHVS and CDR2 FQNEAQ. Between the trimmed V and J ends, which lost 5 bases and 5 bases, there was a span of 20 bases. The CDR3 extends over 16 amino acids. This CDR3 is CASSEGGRQEKDTQYF. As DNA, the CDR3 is TGTGCCAGCAGCGAAGGGGGTCGTCAGGAAAAAGATACGCAGTATTTT.

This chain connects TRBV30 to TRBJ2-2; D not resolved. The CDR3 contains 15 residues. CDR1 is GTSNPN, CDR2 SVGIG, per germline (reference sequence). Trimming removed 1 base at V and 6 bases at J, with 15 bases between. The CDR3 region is CAWSADPAMAGELFF. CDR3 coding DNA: TGTGCCTGGAGTGCTGACCCTGCGATGGCCGGGGAGCTGTTTTTT.

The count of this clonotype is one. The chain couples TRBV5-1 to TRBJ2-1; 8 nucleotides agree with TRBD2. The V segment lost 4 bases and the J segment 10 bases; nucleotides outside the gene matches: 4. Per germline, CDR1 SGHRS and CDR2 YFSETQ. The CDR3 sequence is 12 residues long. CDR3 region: CASSPGLEEQFF. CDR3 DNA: TGCGCCAGCAGCCCGGGACTAGAAGAGCAGTTCTTC.

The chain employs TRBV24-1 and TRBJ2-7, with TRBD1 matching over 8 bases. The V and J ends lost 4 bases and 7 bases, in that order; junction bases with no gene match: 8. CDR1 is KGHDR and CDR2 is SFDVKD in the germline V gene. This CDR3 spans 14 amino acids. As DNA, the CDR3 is TGTGCCACCAGTGACCCGGACAGGGACAATGAGCAGTACTTC. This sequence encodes CATSDPDRDNEQYF.

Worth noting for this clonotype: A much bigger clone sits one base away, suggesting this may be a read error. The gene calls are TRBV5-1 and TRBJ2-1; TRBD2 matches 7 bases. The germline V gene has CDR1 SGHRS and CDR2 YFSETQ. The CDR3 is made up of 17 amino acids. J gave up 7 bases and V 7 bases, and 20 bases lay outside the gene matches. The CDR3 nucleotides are TGCGCCAGCGGCCCGGGCTTTGGGGGAGGGCCTCTGAATGAGCAGTTCTTC. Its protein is CASGPGFGGGPLNEQFF. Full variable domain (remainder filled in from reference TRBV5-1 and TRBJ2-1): KAGVTQTPRYLIKTRGQQVTLSCSPISGHRSVSWYQQTPGQGLQFLFEYFSETQRNKGNFPGRFSGRQFSNSRSEMNVSTLELGDSALYLCASGPGFGGGPLNEQFFGPGTRLTVL.

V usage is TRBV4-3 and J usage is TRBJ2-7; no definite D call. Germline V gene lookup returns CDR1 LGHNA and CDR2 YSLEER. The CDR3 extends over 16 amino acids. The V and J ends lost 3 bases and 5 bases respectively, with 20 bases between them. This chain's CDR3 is CASSHGTAWYTHEQYF. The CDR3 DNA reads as TGCGCCAGCAGCCACGGTACCGCTTGGTATACACACGAGCAGTACTTC.

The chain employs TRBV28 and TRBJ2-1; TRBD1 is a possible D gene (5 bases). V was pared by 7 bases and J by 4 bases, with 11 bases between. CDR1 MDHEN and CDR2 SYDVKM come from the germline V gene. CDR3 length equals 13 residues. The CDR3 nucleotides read TGTGCCAGCACCCTAAGGGGTTACAATGAGCAGTTCTTC. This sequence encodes CASTLRGYNEQFF.